This section outlines one T cell receptor (beta chain) sequence together with its context. The data originate from a study of tumor-infiltrating lymphocytes in oesophageal squamous cell carcinoma. The V end lost 10 bases, the J end lost 2 bases, and 14 bases lay between the germline ends. The CDR3 has 13 residues. The germline gives CDR1 MRHNA, CDR2 SNTAGT. A single record per CDR3 protein comes from TCRdb applying MiXCR to the PCR reads. The table lists 20,000 to 25,000 distinct CDR3 sequences, 38% of them singletons. V gene TRBV6-4 combines with J gene TRBJ1-2; a weak D match, TRBD1 (6 bases). The clonotype comes from a male donor with esophageal squamous cell carcinoma. The specimen sequenced was esophageal tumor tissue. CDR3 bases: TGTGCCATCAAGAAACAGGGAAACTATGGCTACACCTTC. This codes for CAIKKQGNYGYTF.